This T cell receptor (beta chain) was identified in a study of graft-versus-host responses after intestinal transplantation. Looking at the study overall: Induction with anti-thymocyte globulin, then tacrolimus and steroids for roughly three years, was given to all recipients.

TCRdb keeps only in-frame clones here, not all; method: immunoSEQ multiplex PCR. The sample lists about 110,000 clones; approximately 86% were seen once. In the case of this clone: The antigen is unknown.

Points from the study as a whole: Individuals carrying graft-donor T cell macrochimerism showed high graft-versus-host to host-versus-graft clonal ratios in allografts. Declines in HvG clones occurring early post-transplant were associated with peak circulating GvH clone levels.

The J segment lost 4 bases and the V segment lost 5 bases, leaving 7 bases of the junction unmatched. The CDR3 runs to 14 residues. Germline CDR1 reads MGHRA; CDR2 reads YSYEKL. The sequence derives from a human donor who was the organ donor for an intestinal transplant. V is TRBV4-1 and J is TRBJ1-1; TRBD1 matches 7 bases. The sequencing here drew on unstimulated CD4+ T cells sorted from spleen or lymph node cells, taken before transplant. The DNA of the CDR3 is TGCGCCAGCAGCACCCCAGGGGGGATCACTGAAGCTTTCTTT. Its translation: CASSTPGGITEAFF.